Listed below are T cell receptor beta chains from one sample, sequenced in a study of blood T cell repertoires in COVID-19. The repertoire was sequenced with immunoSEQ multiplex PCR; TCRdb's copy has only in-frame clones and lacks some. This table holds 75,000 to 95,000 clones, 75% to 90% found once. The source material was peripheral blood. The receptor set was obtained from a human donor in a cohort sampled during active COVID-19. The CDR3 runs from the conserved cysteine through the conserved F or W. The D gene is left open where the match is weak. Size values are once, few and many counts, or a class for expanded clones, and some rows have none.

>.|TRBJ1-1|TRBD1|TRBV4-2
TGTGCCAGCAGCCAAAGGACAGGGCTGAACACTGAAGCTTTCTTT
CASSQRTGLNTEAFF
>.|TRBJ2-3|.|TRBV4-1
TGCGCCAGCAGCCAAGCCGGGGTCACAGATACGCAGTATTTT
CASSQAGVTDTQYF
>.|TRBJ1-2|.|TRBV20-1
TGCAGTGGCCCGGGTCCCTATGGCTACACCTTC
CSGPGPYGYTF
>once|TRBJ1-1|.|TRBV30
TGTGCCTGGAGTGGAAACTATGGCATGAACACTGAAGCTTTCTTT
CAWSGNYGMNTEAFF
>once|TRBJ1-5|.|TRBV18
TGTGCCAGCTCAATCTCACGGGATCAGCCCCAGCATTTT
CASSISRDQPQHF
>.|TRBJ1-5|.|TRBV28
TGTGCCAGCAGCCGCGGGGGGCGCGGCAATCAGCCCCAGCATTTT
CASSRGGRGNQPQHF
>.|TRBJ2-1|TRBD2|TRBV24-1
TGTGCCACCTCCCGGGGGGTATTTAATGAGCAGTTCTTC
CATSRGVFNEQFF
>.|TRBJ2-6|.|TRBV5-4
TGTGCCAGCAGCTTCCCCTCAGGGGACTCTGGGGCCAACGTCCTGACTTTC
CASSFPSGDSGANVLTF
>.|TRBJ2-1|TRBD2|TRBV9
TGTGCCAGCAGCGTAGAACCTAACGGGGGGGCTGAGCAGTTCTTC
CASSVEPNGGAEQFF
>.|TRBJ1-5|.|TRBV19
TGTGCCAGTAGTATATCCTCCTATCAGCCCCAGCATTTT
CASSISSYQPQHF
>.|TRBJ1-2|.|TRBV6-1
TGTGCCAGCAGTGAGCAGGGCGGCTATGGCTACACCTTC
CASSEQGGYGYTF
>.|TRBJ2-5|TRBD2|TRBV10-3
TGTGCCATTTCCGGGGGGGCGGAGACCCAGTACTTC
CAISGGAETQYF
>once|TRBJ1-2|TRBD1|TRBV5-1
TGCGCCAGCAGCCCGACAGGGTTCTATGGCTACACCTTC
CASSPTGFYGYTF
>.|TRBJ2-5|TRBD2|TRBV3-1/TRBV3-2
TGTGCCAGCAGCCCGAGGACTAGCGGGGGAAGGCGAGAGACCCAGTACTTC
CASSPRTSGGRRETQYF
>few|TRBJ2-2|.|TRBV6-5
TGTGCCAGCACCCGGCAGGGCCAGGTCTCCGGGGAGCTGTTTTTT
CASTRQGQVSGELFF
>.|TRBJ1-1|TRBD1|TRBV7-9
TGTGCCAGCAGCCTCCAGGGGGCTGAAGCTTTCTTT
CASSLQGAEAFF
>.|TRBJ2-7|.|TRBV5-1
TGCGCCAGCAGTCAAGACAGCTACGAGCAGTACTTC
CASSQDSYEQYF
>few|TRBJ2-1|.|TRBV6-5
TGTGCCAGCAGCCCAACAGGGAATGGATTAGATGAGCAGTTCTTC
CASSPTGNGLDEQFF
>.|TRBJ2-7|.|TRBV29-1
TGCAGCGCCATGACAGGCTCCTACGAGCAGTACTTC
CSAMTGSYEQYF
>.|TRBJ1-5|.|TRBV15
TGTGCCACCAGCTTGGCGGGCGGGAGCAATCAGCCCCAGCATTTT
CATSLAGGSNQPQHF
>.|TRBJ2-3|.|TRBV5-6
TGTGCCAGCAGCGGGTGGGAGTTATCTAGCCCCCTCACAGATACGCAGTATTTT
CASSGWELSSPLTDTQYF
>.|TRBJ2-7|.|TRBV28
TGTGCCAGCCCTGGGGCAGCCGGCGAGCAGTACTTC
CASPGAAGEQYF
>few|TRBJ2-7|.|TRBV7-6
TGTGCCAGCAGCTCACTAGACCTTCGCTCCTACGAGCAGTACTTC
CASSSLDLRSYEQYF
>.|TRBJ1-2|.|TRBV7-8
TGTGCCAGCAGCTCTCTAAACTTACAGGGCGGTGGCTACACCTTC
CASSSLNLQGGGYTF